Included here is one T cell receptor (beta chain) sequence, with context. This record belongs to a study of glioma-infiltrating T cells after dendritic cell vaccination. The overall study: Dendritic cell vaccination trial patients had either newly diagnosed or recurrent glioblastoma. Monocyte-derived dendritic cells, cultured seven days with IL-4 and GM-CSF, were pulsed with autologous tumor lysate.

This CDR3 spans 16 amino acids. From germline, CDR1 is MNHNS and CDR2 SASEGT. V lost 2 bases to trimming and J lost 1 base; unmatched junction nucleotides: 7. TCRB CDR3 was amplified from 2 ug genomic DNA or less. The data were produced by immunoSEQ multiplex PCR, yet TCRdb's version contains in-frame clones alone and is incomplete. The sample has 85,000 to 100,000 clones, 85% seen once. Indicated time point: after dendritic cell vaccination, including at tumor progression/relapse. Only patients with spare fresh-frozen tumor and over two years of follow-up were included. V and J are TRBV6-1 and TRBJ2-7; 8 bases line up with TRBD1. This TCR derives from a human donor with glioblastoma. The starting material was blood, obtained after dendritic cell vaccination. The CDR3 nucleotides are TGTGCCAGCAGTGAATCTGGGACAGGTCTGTCCTACGAGCAGTACTTC. It yields the protein CASSESGTGLSYEQYF.